One sample yielded the 16 T cell receptor beta chains listed below, sequenced in a study of radiotherapy plus CTLA-4 blockade in lung cancer. The assay was immunoSEQ multiplex PCR, and TCRdb's table has in-frame clones only and misses some. The data show around 40,000 clones, about 75% seen once. The material sequenced was peripheral blood, taken from a patient treated with radiotherapy plus ipilimumab. The receptor set was obtained from a human donor with non-small cell lung cancer who had stable disease on radiotherapy plus ipilimumab.

This clone was seen only a few times. V usage is TRBV10-3 and J usage is TRBJ2-7, with 8 bases lining up with TRBD1. The CDR3 runs to 16 residues. The J segment lost 0 bases and the V segment lost 4 bases, leaving 8 bases of the junction unmatched. Germline CDR1 is ENHRY and CDR2 is SYGVKD. The CDR3 nucleotides read TGTGCCATCAGTGGAGACCGGGACAGGATCTCCTACGAGCAGTACTTC. The encoded protein is CAISGDRDRISYEQYF.

J is TRBJ1-2 and V is TRBV5-5; 12 bases agree with TRBD1. This CDR3 contains 17 residues. Trimming cost V 4 bases and J 2 bases; bases outside gene matches: 9. Germline loops: CDR1 SGHKS, CDR2 YYEKEE (reference sequence). The CDR3 here is CASSRKGQGAQNYGYTF. The CDR3 DNA is TGTGCCAGCAGCCGGAAGGGACAGGGGGCGCAGAACTATGGCTACACCTTC.

This chain joins TRBV5-1 and TRBJ2-1, with 12 positions matching TRBD2. CDR3 length: 15 amino acids. V lost 4 bases, J lost 2 bases, and 1 base stayed unmatched. Per germline, CDR1 SGHRS and CDR2 YFSETQ. This CDR3 reads CASSTSGGTYNEQFF. CDR3 sequence (DNA): TGCGCCAGCAGCACTAGCGGGGGGACCTACAATGAGCAGTTCTTC. Drawing the rest from reference TRBV5-1 and TRBJ2-1, the complete variable domain is KAGVTQTPRYLIKTRGQQVTLSCSPISGHRSVSWYQQTPGQGLQFLFEYFSETQRNKGNFPGRFSGRQFSNSRSEMNVSTLELGDSALYLCASSTSGGTYNEQFFGPGTRLTVL.

The chain carries TRBV7-3 and TRBJ2-1; 13 bases line up with TRBD2. Germline V gives CDR1 SGHTA, CDR2 FQGTGA. The CDR3 totals 16 residues. V was pared by 4 bases and J by 3 bases, with 3 bases of the junction left unmatched. The CDR3 nucleotides are TGTGCCAGCAGCTCCCGGACTAGCGGGGGCTACAATGAGCAGTTCTTC. Translated, it gives CASSSRTSGGYNEQFF. Full variable domain (remainder filled in from reference TRBV7-3 and TRBJ2-1): GAGVSQTPSNKVTEKGKYVELRCDPISGHTALYWYRQSLGQGPEFLIYFQGTGAADDSGLPNDRFFAVRPEGSVSTLKIQRTERGDSAVYLCASSSRTSGGYNEQFFGPGTRLTVL.

This clone was seen only a few times. The chain carries TRBV5-4 and TRBJ1-2, with a weak D call TRBD1 (6 bases). Trimming took off 6 bases at V and 3 bases at J, with 15 bases between the two ends. The CDR3 totals 14 residues. The germline V gene has CDR1 SGHNT and CDR2 YYREEE (reference sequence). The chain's CDR3 is CASIVGGLDYGYTF. The CDR3 DNA sequence: TGTGCCAGCATCGTTGGGGGCCTAGACTATGGCTACACCTTC.

The genes are TRBV30 and TRBJ1-2, with D possibly TRBD1 on 5 matching bases. The germline V gene encodes CDR1 GTSNPN and CDR2 SVGIG (reference sequence). The CDR3 runs 15 residues. V lost 1 base to trimming and J lost 4 bases, with 16 bases between them. CDR3 protein: CAWSASVAGRYGYTF. The CDR3 bases are TGTGCCTGGAGTGCAAGCGTAGCGGGACGCTATGGCTACACCTTC.

The chain employs TRBV15 and TRBJ1-2; D not resolved. Germline CDR1 LNHNV, CDR2 YYDKDF (reference sequence). Trimming left V 0 bases short and J 0 bases short, with 5 bases between. The CDR3 runs to 14 residues. Here the CDR3 reads CATSREAPNYGYTF. CDR3 sequence (DNA): TGTGCCACCAGCAGAGAGGCTCCTAACTATGGCTACACCTTC.

CDR3 residues: CASSGPGRETQYF. The CDR3 DNA sequence: TGTGCCAGCAGCGGGCCCGGGAGAGAGACCCAGTACTTC. This rearrangement joins TRBV7-7 to TRBJ2-5; weak D call: TRBD2 (6 bases). Germline V gives CDR1 SSHAT, CDR2 FNYEAQ (reference sequence). The CDR3 length is 13 residues. V was clipped by 5 bases and J by 4 bases, with 11 bases between them.

The rearrangement uses TRBV13 and TRBJ2-6; possibly TRBD1 for D (5 bases). The CDR3 covers 17 residues. Germline V CDR1 and CDR2: PRHDT, FYEKMQ (reference sequence). V shed 2 bases and J shed 1 base, with 12 bases lying between them. For the CDR3, the DNA is TGTGCCAGCAGCTTACAGGGATTGTGGTCTGGGGCCAACGTCCTGACTTTC. Translation: CASSLQGLWSGANVLTF.

The chain combines TRBV9 with TRBJ2-1, with a tentative D call TRBD1 (6 bases). The CDR3 totals 14 residues. V shed 3 bases and J shed 9 bases, with 16 bases lying between them. The V gene's germline CDR1 is SGDLS and CDR2 YYNGEE. The CDR3 reads CASSASTGRGEQFF. CDR3 bases: TGTGCCAGCAGCGCCTCCACAGGGAGAGGTGAGCAGTTCTTC.

The chain employs TRBV7-8 and TRBJ2-3, with D possibly being TRBD2 (5 bases). The CDR3 is 17 amino acids. V gave up 7 bases and J gave up 2 bases, with 22 bases separating them. The germline V gene encodes CDR1 SGHVS and CDR2 FQNEAQ. CDR3 residues: CASTTIFGERPTDTQYF. The CDR3 bases are TGTGCCAGCACCACTATATTCGGGGAGCGGCCCACAGATACGCAGTATTTT. The entire variable domain, with the rest obtained from reference TRBV7-8 and TRBJ2-3, is as follows: GAGVSQSPRYKVAKRGQDVALRCDPISGHVSLFWYQQALGQGPEFLTYFQNEAQLDKSGLPSDRFFAERPEGSVSTLKIQRTQQEDSAVYLCASTTIFGERPTDTQYFGPGTRLTVL.

In its sample, this clone was seen once. This chain uses TRBV11-3 with TRBJ2-7; possible D gene TRBD1, 6 bases. This CDR3 is 15 amino acids long. Per germline, CDR1 SGHNT and CDR2 YENEEA. V lost 5 bases to trimming and J lost 1 base, with 15 bases between them. The DNA of the CDR3 is TGTGCCAGCAGCACAGGGCAGGGCTGGTCCTACGAGCAGTACTTC. Its protein product is CASSTGQGWSYEQYF.

In this sample, this clone turned up many times. The genes are TRBV2 and TRBJ2-1, with 10 bases that match TRBD2. Germline CDR1 reads SNHLY; CDR2 reads FYNNEI. Germline trimming cut 6 bases from V and 2 bases from J; bases unmatched to any gene: 4. The CDR3 covers 15 residues. CDR3 sequence: CASRESGGAYNEQFF. For the CDR3, the DNA is TGTGCCAGCAGGGAGAGCGGGGGGGCCTACAATGAGCAGTTCTTC.

This chain links TRBV9 with TRBJ2-6, with a weak D call TRBD2 (5 bases). Germline assignment: CDR1 SGDLS and CDR2 YYNGEE. V shed 3 bases and J shed 4 bases, with 8 bases lying between them. The CDR3 covers 14 residues. CDR3 sequence reads: CASSGGWGANVLTF. In nucleotides, the CDR3 is TGTGCCAGCAGCGGAGGGTGGGGGGCCAACGTCCTGACTTTC.

This rearrangement joins TRBV30 to TRBJ1-1, with TRBD1 matching 8 bases. From germline, CDR1 is GTSNPN and CDR2 SVGIG (reference sequence). Trimming removed 5 bases from V and 0 bases from J; junction bases left unmatched: 5. The CDR3 spans 14 residues. The CDR3 is CAWGTGGMNTEAFF. The CDR3 nucleotides read TGTGCCTGGGGGACAGGCGGTATGAACACTGAAGCTTTCTTT. The full variable domain, its missing parts supplied by reference TRBV30 and TRBJ1-1, is SQTIHQWPATLVQPVGSPLSLECTVEGTSNPNLYWYRQAAGRGLQLLFYSVGIGQISSEVPQNLSASRPQDRQFILSSKKLLLSDSGFYLCAWGTGGMNTEAFFGQGTRLTVV.

This chain joins TRBV13 and TRBJ1-1, with 7 bases matching TRBD1. Germline lookup yields CDR1 PRHDT and CDR2 FYEKMQ (reference sequence). This CDR3 is 15 amino acids long. After removal of 6 bases from V and 5 bases from J, the junction contained 12 bases not matched to a gene. The CDR3 reads CASRGRGQAGTEAFF. DNA for the CDR3: TGTGCCAGCAGAGGTCGCGGACAGGCCGGAACTGAAGCTTTCTTT.